Detailed here is one T cell receptor (beta chain). Its binding antigen is unknown. Qualities for individual bases were not recorded, and no much larger clone is one base off. The method behind the library was the immunoSEQ multiplex PCR assay. The hsTCRB Kit was used according to the manufacturer's protocol to amplify rearranged TCR beta chain sequences. Sequencing of TCRB libraries was carried out on an Illumina MiSeq. The authors' analysis ran thus. Demultiplexing, trimming and gene mapping were performed with the kit vendor's proprietary platform. The table comes from immuneACCESS by way of TCRdb, which keeps in-frame sequences with V and J called. Part of the clones is missing from these tables; in studies checked, under half for an unresolved V gene and the rest for unknown reasons. That table supplies the V and J calls and clone size; D and trimming were determined from the DNA. The sample contains about 25,000 clones, about 77% of them found a single time. Jointly, the top ten make up less than 9.5% of the sample.

The time point label on this specimen signifies: week 5, during vaccination. A 20-mer mutant IDH1 peptide at 300 micrograms in Montanide made up each vaccine dose, which was injected subcutaneously together with topical imiquimod. Donors had newly diagnosed WHO grade 3 or 4 IDH1-mutant astrocytomas with loss of nuclear ATRX. The samples were drawn from NOA16, a multicentre, single-arm, open-label phase I trial in Germany that tested a mutant IDH1 peptide vaccine in humans for the first time. Genomic DNA for TCRB sequencing was extracted from EDTA blood using the DNeasy Blood and Tissue Kit. The data stem from a study of a mutant IDH1 vaccine in newly diagnosed glioma (dated by TCRdb to the early 2020s). Regarding the research as a whole: Across visits V03 through V10, patients got a total of eight vaccinations, given in weeks 1, 3, 5, 7, 11, 15, 19 and 23. Vaccination was initiated 4-6 weeks after radiotherapy alone, or concurrently with temozolomide cycles in the chemotherapy-containing groups. The approximately 30 treated patients were approximately 60% male and 37.5% female, with a mean age of around 40 years. Prior to enrollment, patients had been given standard therapy consisting of radiotherapy alone, temozolomide alone, or radiochemotherapy with temozolomide, with the combination given to most patients. Six visits were used for peripheral blood collection: V03 (baseline), V05, V07, V10, V12 and V13. Longitudinal TCRB deep sequencing was performed for fewer than 30 treated patients wherever samples were available for exploratory analyses.

Findings and caveats that apply to the study as a whole: Immune responses induced by the vaccine were seen in roughly 92% of patients across multiple MHC alleles. The authors noted that analyses of patient blood samples could not be reproduced because of sample limitations. PBMC samples for TCRB deep sequencing were selected based on availability. Pseudoprogression appeared unrelated to alterations in the top peripheral T cell clonotypes detected by TCRB sequencing.

The sequenced sample was PBMCs, obtained from a glioma patient whose treatment included an IDH1 peptide vaccine. The sequence was obtained from a man in his forties with glioma.

The bases are TGTGCCAGCTCACCAGATAGCGGGAGGGTTAGCAATGAGCAGTTCTTC. Its amino acids are CASSPDSGRVSNEQFF. This chain joins TRBV18 to TRBJ2-1, with 11 bases aligning to TRBD2. Unmatched junction bases come to 6, with V trimmed by 2 bases and J by 6 bases. The CDR3 spans 16 residues, from the cysteine through the phenylalanine. The kept DNA is CDR3 alone, 48 bases in frame from the first base. CDR1 is given as KGHSH and CDR2 as LQKENI, both from the germline V gene.